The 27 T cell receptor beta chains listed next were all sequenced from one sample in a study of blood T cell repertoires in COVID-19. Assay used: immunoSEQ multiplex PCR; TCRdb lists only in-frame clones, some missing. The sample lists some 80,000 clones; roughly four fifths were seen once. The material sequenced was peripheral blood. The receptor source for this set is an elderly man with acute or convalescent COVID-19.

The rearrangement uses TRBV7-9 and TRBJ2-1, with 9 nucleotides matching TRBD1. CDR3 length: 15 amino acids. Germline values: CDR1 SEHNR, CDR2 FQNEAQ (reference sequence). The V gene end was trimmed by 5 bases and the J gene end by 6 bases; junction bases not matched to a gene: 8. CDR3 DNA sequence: TGTGCCAGCAGCCAACCGGGACAGGGAGGCAATGAGCAGTTCTTC. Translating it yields CASSQPGQGGNEQFF.

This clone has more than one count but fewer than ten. For the CDR3, the DNA is TGCGCCAGCACCGACTCCGGGACAGGGGACTATGGCTACACCTTC. Its protein is CASTDSGTGDYGYTF. This sequence joins TRBV5-1 and TRBJ1-2; 10 positions agree with TRBD1. The CDR3 loop spans 15 amino acids. Germline CDR1 SGHRS, CDR2 YFSETQ. V lost 6 bases and J lost 3; bases outside the gene matches: 8. Filled out from reference TRBV5-1 and TRBJ1-2, the complete variable domain reads KAGVTQTPRYLIKTRGQQVTLSCSPISGHRSVSWYQQTPGQGLQFLFEYFSETQRNKGNFPGRFSGRQFSNSRSEMNVSTLELGDSALYLCASTDSGTGDYGYTFGSGTRLTVV.

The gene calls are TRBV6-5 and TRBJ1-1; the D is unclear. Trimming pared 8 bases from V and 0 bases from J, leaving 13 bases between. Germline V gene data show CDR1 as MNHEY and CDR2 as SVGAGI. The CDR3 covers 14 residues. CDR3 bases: TGTGCCAGCTACCCACCCACTTTGAACACTGAAGCTTTCTTT. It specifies CASYPPTLNTEAFF.

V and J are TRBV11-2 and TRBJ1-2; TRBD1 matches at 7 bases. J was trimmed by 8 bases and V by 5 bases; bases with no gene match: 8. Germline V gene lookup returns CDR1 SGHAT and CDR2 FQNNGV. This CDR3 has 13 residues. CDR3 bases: TGTGCCAGCAGCCCCGGGACAGATCGGGGCTACACCTTC. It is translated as CASSPGTDRGYTF.

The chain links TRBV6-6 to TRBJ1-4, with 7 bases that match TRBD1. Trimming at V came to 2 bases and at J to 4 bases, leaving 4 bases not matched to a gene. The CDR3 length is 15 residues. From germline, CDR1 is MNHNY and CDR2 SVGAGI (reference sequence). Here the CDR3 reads CASSYGQGVNEKLFF. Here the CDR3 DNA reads TGTGCCAGCAGTTACGGGCAGGGGGTTAATGAAAAACTGTTTTTT.

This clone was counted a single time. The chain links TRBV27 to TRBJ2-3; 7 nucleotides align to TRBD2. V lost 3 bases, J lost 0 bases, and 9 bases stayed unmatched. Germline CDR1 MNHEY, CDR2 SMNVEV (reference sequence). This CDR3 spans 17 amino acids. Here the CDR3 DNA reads TGTGCCAGCAGTTTCAGCGTCGGGGGGTCGAGCACAGATACGCAGTATTTT. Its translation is CASSFSVGGSSTDTQYF.

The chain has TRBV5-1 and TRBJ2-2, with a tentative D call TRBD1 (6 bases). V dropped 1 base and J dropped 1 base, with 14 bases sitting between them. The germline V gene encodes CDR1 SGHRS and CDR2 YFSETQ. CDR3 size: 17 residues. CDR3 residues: CASSLLSGAGNTGELFF. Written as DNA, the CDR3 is TGCGCCAGCAGCTTGCTCTCAGGGGCAGGGAACACCGGGGAGCTGTTTTTT.

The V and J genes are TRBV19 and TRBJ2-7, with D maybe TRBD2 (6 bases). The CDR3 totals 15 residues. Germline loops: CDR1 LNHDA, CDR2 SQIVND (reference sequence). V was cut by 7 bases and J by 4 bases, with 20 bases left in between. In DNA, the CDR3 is TGTGCCAGTACCATAAGGAGGGGCGCTGGGTACGAGCAGTACTTC. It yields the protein CASTIRRGAGYEQYF.

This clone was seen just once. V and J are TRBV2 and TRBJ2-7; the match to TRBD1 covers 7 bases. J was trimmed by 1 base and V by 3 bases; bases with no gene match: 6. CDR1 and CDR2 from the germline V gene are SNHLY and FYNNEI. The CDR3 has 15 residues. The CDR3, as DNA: TGTGCCAGCAGTGATGTGACAGGGCTTTCCTACGAGCAGTACTTC. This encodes CASSDVTGLSYEQYF.

The CDR3 DNA follows: TGTGCCAGTAGTCCCAGGTCGGGCAGGGGGAACACTGAAGCTTTCTTT. Translated: CASSPRSGRGNTEAFF. V gene TRBV19 combines with J gene TRBJ1-1; D is possibly TRBD1 (6 bases). CDR3 length equals 16 residues. V was shortened by 5 bases and J by 1 base, with 17 bases between the two germline ends. Germline V CDR1 and CDR2: LNHDA, SQIVND (reference sequence).

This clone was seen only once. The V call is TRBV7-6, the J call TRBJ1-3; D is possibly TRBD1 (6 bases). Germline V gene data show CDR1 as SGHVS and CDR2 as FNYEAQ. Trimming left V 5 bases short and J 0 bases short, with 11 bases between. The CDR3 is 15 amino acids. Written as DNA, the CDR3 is TGTGCCAGCAGCAACGGACAGTTCTCTGGAAACACCATATATTTT. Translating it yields CASSNGQFSGNTIYF.

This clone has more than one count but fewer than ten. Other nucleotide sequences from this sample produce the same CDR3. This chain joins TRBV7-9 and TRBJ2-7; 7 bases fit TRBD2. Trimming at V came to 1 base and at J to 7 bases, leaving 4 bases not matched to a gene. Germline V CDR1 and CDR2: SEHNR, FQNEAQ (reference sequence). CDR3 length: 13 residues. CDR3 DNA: TGTGCCAGCAGCTTAGGGACGGGAGGAGAGCAGTACTTC. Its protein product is CASSLGTGGEQYF.

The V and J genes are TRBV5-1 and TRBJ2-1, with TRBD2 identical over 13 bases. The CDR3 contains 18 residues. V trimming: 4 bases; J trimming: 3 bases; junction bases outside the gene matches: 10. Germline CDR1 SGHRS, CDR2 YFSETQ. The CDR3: CASSPQGTSGALYNEQFF. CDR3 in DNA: TGCGCCAGCAGCCCCCAGGGGACTAGCGGGGCACTCTACAATGAGCAGTTCTTC. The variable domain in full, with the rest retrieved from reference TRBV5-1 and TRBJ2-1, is KAGVTQTPRYLIKTRGQQVTLSCSPISGHRSVSWYQQTPGQGLQFLFEYFSETQRNKGNFPGRFSGRQFSNSRSEMNVSTLELGDSALYLCASSPQGTSGALYNEQFFGPGTRLTVL.

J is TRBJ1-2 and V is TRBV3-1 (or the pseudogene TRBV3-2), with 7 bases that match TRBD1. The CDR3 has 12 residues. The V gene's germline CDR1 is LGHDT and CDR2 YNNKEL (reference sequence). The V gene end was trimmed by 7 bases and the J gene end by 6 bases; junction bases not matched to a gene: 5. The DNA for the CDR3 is TGTGCCAGCAAAGGGGGCGACGATGGCTACACCTTC. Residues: CASKGGDDGYTF.

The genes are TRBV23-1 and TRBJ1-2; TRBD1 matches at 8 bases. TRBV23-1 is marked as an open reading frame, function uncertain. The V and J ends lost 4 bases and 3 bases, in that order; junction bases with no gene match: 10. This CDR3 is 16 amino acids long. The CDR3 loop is CASSPTGQGRYYGYTF. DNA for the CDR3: TGCGCCAGCAGTCCCACTGGACAGGGTCGCTACTATGGCTACACCTTC.

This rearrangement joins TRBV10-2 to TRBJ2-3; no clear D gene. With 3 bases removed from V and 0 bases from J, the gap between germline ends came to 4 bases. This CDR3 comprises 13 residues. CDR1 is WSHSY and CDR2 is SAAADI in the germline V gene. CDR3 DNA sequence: TGCGCCAGCAGTGACTATAGCACAGATACGCAGTATTTT. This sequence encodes CASSDYSTDTQYF.

This CDR3 reads CASTGQGDQPQHF. Here the CDR3 DNA reads TGTGCCAGCACCGGACAGGGGGATCAGCCCCAGCATTTT. This sequence joins TRBV6-5 and TRBJ1-5, with 10 bases aligning to TRBD1. CDR3 size: 13 residues. V lost 7 bases and J lost 5; bases outside the gene matches: 2. Germline CDR1 MNHEY, CDR2 SVGAGI.

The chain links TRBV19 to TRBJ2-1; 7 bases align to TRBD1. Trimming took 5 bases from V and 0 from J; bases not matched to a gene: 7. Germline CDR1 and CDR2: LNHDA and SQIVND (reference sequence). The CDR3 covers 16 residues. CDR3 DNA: TGTGCCAGTAGTGCGAGACAGGGTAGCTCCTACAATGAGCAGTTCTTC. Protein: CASSARQGSSYNEQFF. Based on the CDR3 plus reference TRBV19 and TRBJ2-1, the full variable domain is DGGITQSPKYLFRKEGQNVTLSCEQNLNHDAMYWYRQDPGQGLRLIYYSQIVNDFQKGDIAEGYSVSREKKESFPLTVTSAQKNPTAFYLCASSARQGSSYNEQFFGPGTRLTVL.

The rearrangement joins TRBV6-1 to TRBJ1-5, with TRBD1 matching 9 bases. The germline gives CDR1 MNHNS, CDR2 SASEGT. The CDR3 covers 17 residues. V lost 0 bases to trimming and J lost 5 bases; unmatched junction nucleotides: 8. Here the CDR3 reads CASSEAPGTGWHQPQHF. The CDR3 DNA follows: TGTGCCAGCAGTGAAGCCCCTGGGACAGGGTGGCATCAGCCCCAGCATTTT.

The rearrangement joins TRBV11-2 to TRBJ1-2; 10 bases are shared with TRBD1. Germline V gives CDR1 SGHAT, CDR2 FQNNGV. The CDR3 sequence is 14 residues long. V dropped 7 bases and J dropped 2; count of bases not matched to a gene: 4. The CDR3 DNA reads TGTGCCAGCACCCCGGACAGGGGGAACTATGGCTACACCTTC. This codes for CASTPDRGNYGYTF.

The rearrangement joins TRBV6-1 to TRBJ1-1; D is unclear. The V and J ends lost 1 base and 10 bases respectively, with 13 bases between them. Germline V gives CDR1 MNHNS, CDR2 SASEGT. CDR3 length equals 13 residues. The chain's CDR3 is CASSEDPRRGAFF. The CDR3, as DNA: TGTGCCAGCAGTGAAGACCCCCGGCGGGGAGCTTTCTTT.

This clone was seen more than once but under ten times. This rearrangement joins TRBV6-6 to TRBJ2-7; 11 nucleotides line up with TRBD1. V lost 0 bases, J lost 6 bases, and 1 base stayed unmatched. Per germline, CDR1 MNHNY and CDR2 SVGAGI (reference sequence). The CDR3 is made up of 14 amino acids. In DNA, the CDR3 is TGTGCCAGCAGTTACTCTGGGACAGGGGGCGAGCAGTACTTC. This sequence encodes CASSYSGTGGEQYF.

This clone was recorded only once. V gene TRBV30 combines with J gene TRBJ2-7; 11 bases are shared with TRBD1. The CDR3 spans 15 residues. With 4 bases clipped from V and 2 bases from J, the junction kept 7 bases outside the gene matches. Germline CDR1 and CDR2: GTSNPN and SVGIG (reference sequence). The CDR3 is CAWNPGQGATYEQYF. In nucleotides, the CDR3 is TGTGCCTGGAACCCCGGACAGGGGGCCACCTACGAGCAGTACTTC.

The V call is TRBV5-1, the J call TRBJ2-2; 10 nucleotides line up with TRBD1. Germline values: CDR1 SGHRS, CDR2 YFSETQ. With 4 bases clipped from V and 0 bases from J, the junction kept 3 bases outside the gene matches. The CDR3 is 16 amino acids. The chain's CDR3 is CASSPDRGTNTGELFF. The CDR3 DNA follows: TGCGCCAGCAGCCCGGACAGGGGGACGAACACCGGGGAGCTGTTTTTT.

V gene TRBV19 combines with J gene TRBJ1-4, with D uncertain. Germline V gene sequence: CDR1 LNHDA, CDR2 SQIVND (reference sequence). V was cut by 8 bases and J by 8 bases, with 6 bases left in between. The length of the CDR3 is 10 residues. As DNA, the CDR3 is TGTGCCAGTGGGCAAGAAAAACTGTTTTTT. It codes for CASGQEKLFF.

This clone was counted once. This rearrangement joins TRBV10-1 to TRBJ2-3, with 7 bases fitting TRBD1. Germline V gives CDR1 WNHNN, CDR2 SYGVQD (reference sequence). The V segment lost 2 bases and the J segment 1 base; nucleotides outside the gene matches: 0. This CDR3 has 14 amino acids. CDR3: CASSEGQGTDTQYF. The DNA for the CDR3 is TGCGCCAGCAGTGAGGGACAGGGCACAGATACGCAGTATTTT.

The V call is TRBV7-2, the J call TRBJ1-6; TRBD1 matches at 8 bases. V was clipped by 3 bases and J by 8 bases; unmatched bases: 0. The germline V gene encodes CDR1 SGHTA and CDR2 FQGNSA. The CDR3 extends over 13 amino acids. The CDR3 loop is CASSLTGDSPLHF. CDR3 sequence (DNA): TGTGCCAGCAGCTTGACAGGGGATTCACCCCTCCACTTT.